The 20 T cell receptor beta chains listed next were all sequenced from one sample in a study of T cell responses to AZD1222 COVID-19 vaccine. Libraries were prepared by immunoSEQ multiplex PCR; TCRdb keeps only in-frame clonotypes and omits some of them. The data hold about 110,000 clones, with about four fifths observed a single time. The material was peripheral blood, obtained on day 0 of AZD1222 vaccination. Receptors were obtained from an adult in good health.

V is TRBV27 and J is TRBJ1-6, with TRBD1 matching over 7 bases. The germline CDR1 and CDR2 sequences are MNHEY and SMNVEV (reference sequence). Trimming took 5 bases from V and 7 from J; bases not matched to a gene: 5. The CDR3 is 14 amino acids. The CDR3 DNA is TGTGCCAGCAGTAGGGGACAGAGGAATTCACCCCTCCACTTT. Protein: CASSRGQRNSPLHF.

This chain connects TRBV7-2 to TRBJ2-7; the match to TRBD2 covers 8 bases. Per the germline V gene, CDR1 is SGHTA and CDR2 is FQGNSA. With V trimmed by 4 bases and J by 7 bases, 6 bases remained unmatched. The CDR3 spans 13 residues. The CDR3 reads CASSSRGGEEQYF. The CDR3 nucleotides read TGTGCCAGCAGCTCCCGGGGGGGGGAGGAGCAGTACTTC.

The chain combines TRBV7-2 with TRBJ1-4; D remains unclear. The CDR3 has 15 residues. V was pared by 6 bases and J by 3 bases, with 14 bases between. Germline-derived CDR1 and CDR2 are SGHTA and FQGNSA. CDR3 in amino acids: CASSSYGVANEKLFF. DNA of the CDR3: TGTGCCAGCAGTTCCTACGGCGTAGCTAATGAAAAACTGTTTTTT.

This chain uses TRBV27 with TRBJ1-4; the D is unclear. The V and J ends lost 3 bases and 8 bases respectively, with 10 bases between them. This CDR3 has 13 residues. Germline V gene lookup returns CDR1 MNHEY and CDR2 SMNVEV (reference sequence). In nucleotides, the CDR3 is TGTGCCAGCAGTTTGGGGTATTCGGAAAAACTGTTTTTT. This gives the protein CASSLGYSEKLFF. The full variable domain, with the rest looked up from reference TRBV27 and TRBJ1-4, is EAQVTQNPRYLITVTGKKLTVTCSQNMNHEYMSWYRQDPGLGLRQIYYSMNVEVTDKGDVPEGYKVSRKEKRNFPLILESPSPNQTSLYFCASSLGYSEKLFFGSGTQLSVL.

The chain combines TRBV5-8 with TRBJ2-3, with unresolved D. V was trimmed by 0 bases and J by 0 bases, leaving 5 bases between them. The CDR3 contains 14 residues. Germline loops: CDR1 SGHTS, CDR2 YDEGEE. The CDR3 spells CASSLGASTDTQYF. CDR3 DNA: TGTGCCAGCAGCTTGGGTGCAAGCACAGATACGCAGTATTTT.

The chain combines TRBV15 with TRBJ1-1; D is unclear. From germline, CDR1 is LNHNV and CDR2 YYDKDF (reference sequence). The CDR3 contains 13 residues. Trimming stripped 1 base from V and 4 bases from J, with 7 bases between. The CDR3 nucleotides read TGTGCCACCAGCAGAGGAGGGTTCACTGAAGCTTTCTTT. Its translation is CATSRGGFTEAFF.

This clone has a single count. The J gene is TRBJ2-6, the V gene TRBV30, with D tentatively TRBD2 (5 bases). The CDR3 is 17 residues long. V was shortened by 3 bases and J by 3 bases, with 18 bases between the two germline ends. The V gene's germline CDR1 is GTSNPN and CDR2 SVGIG (reference sequence). CDR3 loop: CAWRGPLRGDGANVLTF. CDR3 bases: TGTGCCTGGAGAGGTCCCCTTCGGGGAGATGGGGCCAACGTCCTGACTTTC.

CDR3 DNA: TGTGCCAGCAGCGTATCGCCGATAGGCAGGAAAGAGACCCAGTACTTC. Its protein product is CASSVSPIGRKETQYF. This rearrangement joins TRBV9 to TRBJ2-5; D gene uncertain. This CDR3 contains 16 residues. The V end lost 1 base, the J end lost 3 bases, and 16 bases lay between the germline ends. Germline V CDR1 and CDR2: SGDLS, YYNGEE.

The chain carries TRBV29-1 and TRBJ1-1; TRBD1 matches 12 bases. Germline CDR1 and CDR2: SQVTM and ANQGSEA. The CDR3 sequence is 16 residues long. V shed 6 bases, J shed 4 bases, and the junction held 12 bases outside the gene matches. CDR3 in amino acids: CSVLGTGGDLSTEAFF. DNA of the CDR3: TGCAGCGTACTAGGGACAGGGGGCGATTTATCCACTGAAGCTTTCTTT.

The chain joins TRBV7-2 to TRBJ2-5; 8 bases fit TRBD1. Germline V gives CDR1 SGHTA, CDR2 FQGNSA. The V and J ends lost 10 bases and 2 bases, in that order; junction bases with no gene match: 6. The length of the CDR3 is 13 residues. In DNA form, the CDR3 reads TGTGCCACCGAAAGGGACAGGCAAGAGACCCAGTACTTC. It encodes CATERDRQETQYF.

This chain joins TRBV28 and TRBJ2-7, with TRBD2 matching over 11 bases. Germline lookup yields CDR1 MDHEN and CDR2 SYDVKM. This CDR3 contains 14 residues. Unmatched junction bases numbered 4, after V lost 5 bases and J lost 4 bases. The CDR3 reads CASSPGLAVYEQYF. The CDR3 nucleotides are TGTGCCAGCAGTCCGGGACTAGCGGTATACGAGCAGTACTTC. The variable domain in full, with the rest retrieved from reference TRBV28 and TRBJ2-7, is DVKVTQSSRYLVKRTGEKVFLECVQDMDHENMFWYRQDPGLGLRLIYFSYDVKMKEKGDIPEGYSVSREKKERFSLILESASTNQTSMYLCASSPGLAVYEQYFGPGTRLTVT.

The V call is TRBV5-4, the J call TRBJ2-7, with 8 bases matching TRBD1. V was pared by 3 bases and J by 7 bases, with 9 bases of the junction left unmatched. Germline V gene data show CDR1 as SGHNT and CDR2 as YYREEE (reference sequence). The CDR3 runs 14 residues. The CDR3 bases are TGTGCCAGCAGCTACACAGGGGGGTCTCCGGAGCAGTACTTC. Protein sequence: CASSYTGGSPEQYF.

J is TRBJ2-3 and V is TRBV4-1; D ambiguous. The CDR3 loop spans 16 amino acids. Between the trimmed V and J ends, which lost 1 base and 2 bases, there was a span of 13 bases. Germline-derived CDR1 and CDR2 are MGHRA and YSYEKL. CDR3 loop: CASSQALGSNTDTQYF. DNA for the CDR3: TGCGCCAGCAGCCAAGCGTTAGGCTCTAACACAGATACGCAGTATTTT.

The V gene is TRBV28, the J gene TRBJ2-3, with 11 bases that match TRBD2. The J segment lost 6 bases and the V segment lost 6 bases, leaving 11 bases of the junction unmatched. CDR1 and CDR2 from the germline V gene are MDHEN and SYDVKM. This CDR3 region has 16 residues. The CDR3 region is CASSPAASGGHDTQYF. The CDR3 DNA reads as TGTGCCAGCAGCCCCGCCGCTAGCGGGGGGCATGATACGCAGTATTTT.

The rearrangement joins TRBV28 to TRBJ1-1; 7 nucleotides match TRBD1. This CDR3 has 14 residues. Germline CDR1 and CDR2: MDHEN and SYDVKM. V was clipped by 8 bases and J by 5 bases; unmatched bases: 11. The CDR3 coding sequence is TGTGCCAGCTCCAGATCGACAGGGTGGACTGAAGCTTTCTTT. Translated: CASSRSTGWTEAFF.

This chain joins TRBV6-5 and TRBJ1-2, with D possibly being TRBD1 (6 bases). The V end lost 6 bases, the J end lost 2 bases, and 13 bases lay between the germline ends. Germline lookup yields CDR1 MNHEY and CDR2 SVGAGI. The length of the CDR3 is 14 residues. CDR3 residues: CASSRYRENYGYTF. As DNA, the CDR3 is TGTGCCAGCAGCCGCTACAGGGAGAACTATGGCTACACCTTC.

This CDR3 is CASSLKAGGGPQHF. CDR3 sequence (DNA): TGTGCCAGCAGCTTAAAGGCGGGGGGAGGGCCCCAGCATTTT. The rearrangement uses TRBV7-2 and TRBJ1-5; weak D call: TRBD1 (5 bases). In germline, CDR1 is SGHTA, CDR2 FQGNSA. The CDR3 loop spans 14 amino acids. Trimming shortened V by 2 bases and J by 9 bases, and 14 bases separated the two germline ends.

V usage is TRBV18 and J usage is TRBJ1-1, with no clear D. V lost 6 bases, J lost 6 bases, and 17 bases lay in between. Per the germline V gene, CDR1 is KGHSH and CDR2 is LQKENI. The CDR3 has 14 amino acids. The CDR3 DNA is TGTGCCAGCTCTCCATTACGGGCCAGCCCTGAAGCTTTCTTT. Protein sequence: CASSPLRASPEAFF.

As for this clone: This sample includes further DNA sequences coding for the same CDR3. V and J are TRBV14 and TRBJ1-2, with D uncertain. The CDR3 covers 13 residues. Germline V gene sequence: CDR1 SGHDN, CDR2 FVKESK. The V and J ends lost 1 base and 4 bases respectively, with 7 bases between them. As DNA, the CDR3 is TGTGCCAGCAGCCAAGTGGCGGCCTATGGCTACACCTTC. Amino acids: CASSQVAAYGYTF. The variable domain in full, completed from reference TRBV14 and TRBJ1-2, reads EAGVTQFPSHSVIEKGQTVTLRCDPISGHDNLYWYRRVMGKEIKFLLHFVKESKQDESGMPNNRFLAERTGGTYSTLKVQPAELEDSGVYFCASSQVAAYGYTFGSGTRLTVV.

The CDR3 region has the DNA TGTGCCAGCTCACCATACGGAGGCCCCGACTCACCCCTCCACTTT. Amino acids: CASSPYGGPDSPLHF. The V call is TRBV18, the J call TRBJ1-6, with D unclear. V shed 2 bases and J shed 10 bases, with 15 bases lying between them. Germline CDR1 and CDR2: KGHSH and LQKENI. This CDR3 spans 15 amino acids.